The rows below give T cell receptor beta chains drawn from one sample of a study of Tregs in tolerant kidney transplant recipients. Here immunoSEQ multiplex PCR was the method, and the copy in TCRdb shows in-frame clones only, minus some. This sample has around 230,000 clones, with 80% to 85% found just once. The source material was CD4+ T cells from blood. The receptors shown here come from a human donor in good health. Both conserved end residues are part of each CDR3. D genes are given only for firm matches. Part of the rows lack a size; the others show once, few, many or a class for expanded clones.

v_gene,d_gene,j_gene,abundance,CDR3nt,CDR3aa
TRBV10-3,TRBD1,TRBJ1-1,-,TGTGCCATCAGTCCGGGACAGGGACTGAACACTGAAGCTTTCTTT,CAISPGQGLNTEAFF
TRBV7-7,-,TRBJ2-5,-,TGTGCTAGCAGCTTGGACTATTTGGAAACCCAGTACTTC,CASSLDYLETQYF
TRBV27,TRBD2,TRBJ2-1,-,TGTGCCAGAGCGGGAGCCTACAATGAGCAGTTCTTC,CARAGAYNEQFF
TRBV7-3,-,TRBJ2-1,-,TGTGCCAGCAGCTCGGACTTCCACTCCTACAATGAGCAGTTCTTC,CASSSDFHSYNEQFF
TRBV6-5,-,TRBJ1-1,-,TGTGCCAGCACGGAGGTTCTGGGACTTTCTACTGAAGCTTTCTTT,CASTEVLGLSTEAFF
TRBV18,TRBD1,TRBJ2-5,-,TGTGCCAGCTCACCGTACAGGGGCCAAGAGACCCAGTACTTC,CASSPYRGQETQYF
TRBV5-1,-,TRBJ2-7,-,TGCGCCAGCAGCTTGTATACAGGGTGGGGCTCCTACGAGCAGTACTTC,CASSLYTGWGSYEQYF
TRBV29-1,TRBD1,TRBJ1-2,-,TGCAGCGCCGAGGGACAGAACTATGGCTACACCTTC,CSAEGQNYGYTF
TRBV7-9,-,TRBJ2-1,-,TGTGCCAGCAGCGGGCAGGGGACCAACTACAATGAGCAGTTCTTC,CASSGQGTNYNEQFF
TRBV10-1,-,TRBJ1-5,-,TGCGCCAGCAGTGACGGGCAGGGCTTGCCCCAGCATTTT,CASSDGQGLPQHF
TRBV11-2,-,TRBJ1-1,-,TGTGCCAGCAGCCTAGGAGGAGGAGGGGGCACTGAAGCTTTCTTT,CASSLGGGGGTEAFF
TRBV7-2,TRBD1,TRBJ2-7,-,TGTGCCAGCAGCTTAACCCCAGGGGGCTTCTACGAGCAGTACTTC,CASSLTPGGFYEQYF
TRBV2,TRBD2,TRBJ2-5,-,TGTGCCAGCAGTGCCAGACTAGCGGGGGAGGAGACCCAGTACTTC,CASSARLAGEETQYF
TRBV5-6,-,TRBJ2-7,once,TGTGCCAGCAGTTATGGGACAACCTACGAGCAGTACTTC,CASSYGTTYEQYF